This T cell receptor beta chain was found in a study of cytomegalovirus exposure and HLA in healthy donors. Study-level results: Researchers counted 164 TCR beta chains as cytomegalovirus-associated. A later analysis linked a missense DCLRE1C variant to TCR beta V- and J-gene trimming. Upon later analysis, HLA-associated TCR beta chains proved more clonally expanded than other, equally common chains.

This CDR3 has 15 residues. CDR1 and CDR2 from the germline V gene are SGHNT and YYREEE (reference sequence). After removal of 2 bases from V and 8 bases from J, the junction contained 9 bases not matched to a gene. This clone appeared a single time. Its antigen remains unknown. With 60 Vbeta and 13 Jbeta primers, the PCR was carried out. TCRdb keeps only in-frame clones here, not all; method: immunoSEQ multiplex PCR. The table records some 110,000 clones, roughly 68% of them present only once. This clonotype was sampled from a man aged 25-40 years in good health and CMV-seropositive. The rearrangement joins TRBV5-4 to TRBJ1-2; 10 bases fit TRBD1. Input material: PBMCs. The CDR3 DNA sequence: TGTGCCAGCAGCTTCGACAGGGGGCCTTCGGGGGGCTACACCTTC. Protein: CASSFDRGPSGGYTF. Together with reference TRBV5-4 and TRBJ1-2, the CDR3 gives the full variable domain: ETGVTQSPTHLIKTRGQQVTLRCSSQSGHNTVSWYQQALGQGPQFIFQYYREEENGRGNFPPRFSGLQFPNYSSELNVNALELDDSALYLCASSFDRGPSGGYTFGSGTRLTVV.